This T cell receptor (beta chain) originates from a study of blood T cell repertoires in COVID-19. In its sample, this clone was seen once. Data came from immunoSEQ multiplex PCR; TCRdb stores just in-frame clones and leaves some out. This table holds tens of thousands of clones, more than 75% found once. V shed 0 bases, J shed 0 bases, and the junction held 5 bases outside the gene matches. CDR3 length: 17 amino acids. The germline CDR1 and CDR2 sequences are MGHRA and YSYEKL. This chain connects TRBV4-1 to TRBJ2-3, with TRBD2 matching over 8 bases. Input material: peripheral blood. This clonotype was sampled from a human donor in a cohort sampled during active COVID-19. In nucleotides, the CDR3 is TGCGCCAGCAGCCAAGATACGGCTAGCGGGAGCACAGATACGCAGTATTTT. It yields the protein CASSQDTASGSTDTQYF.